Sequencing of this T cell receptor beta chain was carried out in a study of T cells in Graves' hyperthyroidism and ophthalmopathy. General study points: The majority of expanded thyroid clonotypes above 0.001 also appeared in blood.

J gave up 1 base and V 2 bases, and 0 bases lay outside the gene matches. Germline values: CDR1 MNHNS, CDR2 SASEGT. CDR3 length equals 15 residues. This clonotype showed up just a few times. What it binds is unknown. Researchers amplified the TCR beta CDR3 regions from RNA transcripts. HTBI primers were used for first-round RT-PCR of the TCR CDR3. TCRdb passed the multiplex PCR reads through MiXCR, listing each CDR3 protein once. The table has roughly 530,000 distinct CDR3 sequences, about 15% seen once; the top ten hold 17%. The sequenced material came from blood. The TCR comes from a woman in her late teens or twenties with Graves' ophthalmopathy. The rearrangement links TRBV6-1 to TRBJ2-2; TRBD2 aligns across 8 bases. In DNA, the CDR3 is TGTGCCAGCAGTGAACTAGCGGGGAACACCGGGGAGCTGTTTTTT. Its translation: CASSELAGNTGELFF.